A single sample is the source of the 22 T cell receptor beta chains below, sequenced in a study of blood T cell repertoires in COVID-19. TCRdb's copy holds only in-frame clones and misses some; the assay was immunoSEQ multiplex PCR. The repertoire has about 140,000 clones, under 90% of them found once; the top ten carry 44%. The sample was peripheral blood. Receptor source: a human donor in a cohort sampled during active COVID-19.

V usage is TRBV6-2 or TRBV6-3 and J usage is TRBJ2-3, with TRBD2 matching over 9 bases. Germline V gene data show CDR1 as MNHEY and CDR2 as SVGEGT. Trimming cost V 0 bases and J 2 bases; bases outside gene matches: 9. This CDR3 region has 18 residues. Here the CDR3 DNA reads TGTGCCAGCAGTTACTCGCCCAGCGGGGGGATGAACACAGATACGCAGTATTTT. Encoded protein: CASSYSPSGGMNTDTQYF.

The J gene is TRBJ1-1, the V gene TRBV7-2, with D possibly TRBD1 on 5 matching bases. The CDR3 length is 14 residues. Germline V gene data show CDR1 as SGHTA and CDR2 as FQGNSA. V gave up 1 base and J gave up 4 bases, with 10 bases separating them. The CDR3 reads CASSLDRLATEAFF. DNA for the CDR3: TGTGCCAGCAGCTTAGACAGGTTGGCCACTGAAGCTTTCTTT.

V and J are TRBV5-1 and TRBJ2-5, with D perhaps TRBD2 (6 bases). Germline CDR1 is SGHRS and CDR2 is YFSETQ. The V end was cut by 0 bases, the J end by 3 bases, with 12 bases between. This CDR3 region has 15 residues. The chain's CDR3 is CASSLDGGSEETQYF. The CDR3 DNA is TGCGCCAGCAGCTTGGATGGGGGGTCAGAAGAGACCCAGTACTTC.

This chain joins TRBV6-6 and TRBJ2-5; 10 positions match TRBD1. CDR1 MNHNY and CDR2 SVGAGI come from the germline V gene (reference sequence). J was trimmed by 5 bases and V by 5 bases; bases with no gene match: 5. CDR3 length: 14 residues. This CDR3 is CASSRRTGGETQYF. DNA of the CDR3: TGTGCCAGCAGTCGCAGGACAGGGGGGGAGACCCAGTACTTC.

The gene calls are TRBV29-1 and TRBJ2-1; TRBD2 matches 12 bases. V lost 1 base, J lost 12 bases, and 4 bases stayed unmatched. CDR1 is SQVTM, CDR2 ANQGSEA, per germline. The CDR3 loop spans 13 amino acids. CDR3 DNA: TGCAGCGTTGAAGCCCCGGGACTAGCGGGGCAGTTCTTC. Amino acids: CSVEAPGLAGQFF.

V gene TRBV27 combines with J gene TRBJ1-6; D is perhaps TRBD1 (5 bases). Per germline, CDR1 MNHEY and CDR2 SMNVEV (reference sequence). This CDR3 has 18 amino acids. V shed 5 bases and J shed 7 bases, with 24 bases lying between them. CDR3 residues: CASSPTAIRQGGNSPLHF. The CDR3 DNA sequence: TGTGCCAGCAGTCCGACGGCGATTAGGCAGGGAGGAAATTCACCCCTCCACTTT.

V is TRBV7-2 and J is TRBJ2-7; D possibly corresponds to TRBD2 (5 bases). The CDR3 is 13 residues long. CDR1 SGHTA and CDR2 FQGNSA come from the germline V gene. The V end lost 4 bases, the J end lost 3 bases, and 10 bases lay between the germline ends. DNA of the CDR3: TGTGCCAGCAGCTCCAACCGGGGCTACGAGCAGTACTTC. It translates to CASSSNRGYEQYF.

The chain couples TRBV11-3 to TRBJ2-7; TRBD1 agrees at 10 bases. Germline trimming cut 5 bases from V and 2 bases from J; bases unmatched to any gene: 3. This CDR3 has 14 amino acids. The V gene's germline CDR1 is SGHNT and CDR2 YENEEA. The CDR3 sequence is CASSGQGDTYEQYF. CDR3 DNA: TGTGCCAGCAGCGGACAGGGGGACACCTACGAGCAGTACTTC.

The chain uses TRBV7-3 and TRBJ2-2, with D possibly being TRBD1 (6 bases). CDR1 and CDR2 (germline): SGHTA, FQGTGA. Between the trimmed V and J ends, which lost 5 bases and 7 bases, there was a span of 11 bases. The CDR3 is 13 amino acids. The CDR3 loop reads CASSHRAGGELFF. The DNA for the CDR3 is TGTGCCAGCAGCCACAGGGCTGGCGGGGAGCTGTTTTTT.

The V call is TRBV7-8, the J call TRBJ2-7, with TRBD2 matching over 8 bases. The CDR3 sequence is 13 residues long. Germline-derived CDR1 and CDR2 are SGHVS and FQNEAQ. Losses at the gene ends were 1 base for V and 8 bases for J; bases not matched to a gene: 4. CDR3 in amino acids: CASSLGRGDKQYV. CDR3 nucleotides: TGTGCCAGCAGCTTAGGGCGGGGGGATAAGCAGTACGTC.

The rearrangement uses TRBV5-5 and TRBJ2-5; 11 positions match TRBD1. The length of the CDR3 is 15 residues. The J segment lost 4 bases and the V segment lost 4 bases, leaving 6 bases of the junction unmatched. CDR1 is SGHKS, CDR2 YYEKEE, per germline (reference sequence). CDR3 nucleotide sequence: TGTGCCAGCAGCCCCCGGACAGGGGGCCGAGAGACCCAGTACTTC. Protein: CASSPRTGGRETQYF.

This CDR3 is CASSLRTGANTGELFF. CDR3 bases: TGCGCCAGCAGCCTACGGACAGGGGCGAACACCGGGGAGCTGTTTTTT. This chain joins TRBV4-1 and TRBJ2-2, with 9 bases aligning to TRBD1. J gave up 0 bases and V 4 bases, and 3 bases lay outside the gene matches. CDR1 and CDR2 (germline): MGHRA, YSYEKL. CDR3 length: 16 residues.

This chain connects TRBV5-1 to TRBJ2-3; the D gene is possibly TRBD1 (5 bases). Trimming took 2 bases from V and 2 from J, leaving 15 bases between them. The germline CDR1 and CDR2 sequences are SGHRS and YFSETQ. The CDR3 has 16 amino acids. The CDR3 protein is CASSLTIAGYTDTQYF. The DNA for the CDR3 is TGCGCCAGCAGCTTAACGATAGCAGGGTACACAGATACGCAGTATTTT.

The rearrangement joins TRBV6-5 to TRBJ2-7, with a possible D match to TRBD2 (6 bases). The V gene lost 7 bases and the J gene lost 1 base, with 14 bases spanning the gap. Germline V gives CDR1 MNHEY, CDR2 SVGAGI. CDR3 size: 14 residues. The CDR3 sequence is CASTGTSFSYEQYV. CDR3 nucleotides: TGTGCCAGCACTGGCACTAGCTTTTCCTACGAGCAGTACGTC.

The rearrangement links TRBV5-8 to TRBJ1-2; D perhaps matches TRBD1 (5 bases). The ends were cut back, 0 bases at V and 4 bases at J, with 13 bases in the middle. The CDR3 is made up of 15 amino acids. Germline V lookup: CDR1 SGHTS, CDR2 YDEGEE. CDR3 bases: TGTGCCAGCAGCTTGGCCGTGAAGGGGATCTATGGCTACACCTTC. Its protein product is CASSLAVKGIYGYTF.

This chain connects TRBV4-2 to TRBJ2-7, with 8 bases fitting TRBD2. Germline V lookup: CDR1 LGHNA, CDR2 YNFKEQ. There are 17 residues in the CDR3. V lost 2 bases and J lost 6; bases outside the gene matches: 15. The CDR3 here is CASSQPRVREAGAEQYV. CDR3 DNA: TGTGCCAGCAGCCAACCCAGGGTGCGGGAGGCCGGTGCCGAGCAGTACGTC.

This chain links TRBV18 with TRBJ1-1, with D tentatively TRBD1 (5 bases). V lost 3 bases, J lost 1 base, and 12 bases lay in between. This CDR3 is 15 amino acids long. CDR1 KGHSH and CDR2 LQKENI come from the germline V gene. The CDR3 bases are TGTGCCAGCTCACCCGGATTTACAGGGAACACTGAAGCTTTCTTT. Residues: CASSPGFTGNTEAFF.

J is TRBJ2-5 and V is TRBV10-3; maybe TRBD2 (6 bases). V lost 6 bases and J lost 1, with 9 bases in between. The germline gives CDR1 ENHRY, CDR2 SYGVKD. The CDR3 length is 13 residues. The CDR3 protein is CAISDGGQETQYF. In nucleotides, the CDR3 is TGTGCCATCAGCGACGGGGGCCAAGAGACCCAGTACTTC.

The rearrangement links TRBV7-2 to TRBJ2-7; 7 nucleotides align to TRBD2. This CDR3 spans 13 amino acids. CDR1 is SGHTA and CDR2 is FQGNSA in the germline V gene. With V trimmed by 3 bases and J by 6 bases, 5 bases remained unmatched. CDR3 DNA sequence: TGTGCCAGCAGCTTCGGGACTAAGACCGAGCAGTACGTC. Its translation: CASSFGTKTEQYV.

The V gene is TRBV12-5, the J gene TRBJ1-3; perhaps TRBD1 as D (5 bases). Germline-derived CDR1 and CDR2 are LGHNT and FRNRAP. The CDR3 is 16 residues long. Trimming removed 3 bases from V and 0 bases from J, with 12 bases in between. DNA for the CDR3: TGTGCTAGTGGTTTCGACCGGGGGAGCTCTGGAAACACCATATATTTT. Protein: CASGFDRGSSGNTIYF.

This chain links TRBV9 with TRBJ1-1, with a tentative D call TRBD1 (6 bases). The ends were cut back, 0 bases at V and 3 bases at J, with 15 bases in the middle. The CDR3 is 16 residues long. CDR1 SGDLS and CDR2 YYNGEE come from the germline V gene. The CDR3 loop is CASSVALRGADTEAFF. CDR3 in DNA: TGTGCCAGCAGCGTAGCTCTACGGGGGGCAGACACTGAAGCTTTCTTT.

J is TRBJ1-2 and V is TRBV3-1 (or the pseudogene TRBV3-2); no reliable D call. The V end was cut by 0 bases, the J end by 5 bases, with 7 bases between. Per germline, CDR1 LGHDT and CDR2 YNNKEL (reference sequence). The CDR3 contains 13 residues. The CDR3 sequence is CASSQEYGYGYTF. The CDR3 bases are TGTGCCAGCAGCCAAGAATACGGGTATGGCTACACCTTC.